The rows below give T cell receptor beta chains drawn from one sample of a study of human T cells and chemical hapten exposure. TCRdb called the RACE reads again in MiXCR, with one record for every CDR3 protein. Of around 190,000 distinct CDR3 sequences in the sample, about a fifth were seen once. Sequencing used whole blood, obtained in connection with sensitization to the hapten diphenylcyclopropenone (DPC). The receptors stem from a woman in her 50s with alopecia areata. Some clones in this sample may be carry-over from other donors' samples. CDR3s include the opening cysteine and the closing phenylalanine or tryptophan. Fields, in order: V gene, D gene, clone size, J gene, CDR3 protein, CDR3 DNA. The D gene is left open where the match is weak. A row's size may be missing; if present it is once, few, many or a size class.

TRBV6-1	-	-	TRBJ1-5	CASRLTSNQPQHF	TGTGCCAGCAGGCTGACTTCGAATCAGCCCCAGCATTTT
TRBV29-1	-	few	TRBJ1-2	CSAWATIYGYTF	TGCAGCGCCTGGGCCACCATCTATGGCTACACCTTC
TRBV20-1	-	-	TRBJ2-1	CSARKLIPSSYNEQFF	TGCAGTGCTAGAAAGCTAATCCCTAGCTCCTACAATGAGCAGTTCTTC
TRBV6-5	-	many	TRBJ2-7	CASRADAYEQYF	TGTGCCAGCAGAGCGGACGCCTACGAGCAGTACTTC
TRBV10-3	-	many	TRBJ2-5	CAISDRGETQYF	TGTGCCATCAGTGACAGGGGTGAGACCCAGTACTTC
TRBV5-1	-	few	TRBJ1-2	CASSTVSVQKTHYGYTF	TGCGCCAGCAGCACCGTGTCGGTCCAGAAAACACACTATGGCTACACCTTC
TRBV5-1	-	-	TRBJ1-2	CASSFEASANYGYTF	TGCGCCAGCAGCTTTGAGGCCTCAGCTAACTATGGCTACACCTTC
TRBV7-7	-	-	TRBJ2-2	CASSLGQSNTGELFF	TGTGCCAGCAGCTTAGGCCAGAGCAACACCGGGGAGCTGTTTTTT
TRBV18	TRBD2	-	TRBJ2-7	CASSPGGLADYEQYF	TGTGCCAGCTCACCAGGAGGACTAGCGGATTACGAGCAGTACTTC
TRBV14	-	-	TRBJ2-1	CASSRGTLDFYNEQFF	TGTGCCAGCAGCCGCGGGACACTTGATTTTTACAATGAGCAGTTCTTC
TRBV2	-	-	TRBJ2-3	CASSGRPKVDTQYF	TGTGCCAGCAGTGGTCGGCCCAAGGTAGATACGCAGTATTTT
TRBV10-2	-	-	TRBJ2-1	CASTADPEYNEQFF	TGCGCCAGCACGGCGGACCCAGAGTACAATGAGCAGTTCTTC
TRBV27	-	medium-sized	TRBJ2-1	CASTFGSSYNEQFF	TGTGCCAGCACTTTCGGAAGCTCCTACAATGAGCAGTTCTTC
TRBV14	-	many	TRBJ2-7	CASSQGAPSEQYF	TGTGCCAGCAGCCAAGGGGCCCCCTCGGAGCAGTACTTC
TRBV6-1	-	few	TRBJ2-2	CASSGGGPNTGELFF	TGTGCCAGCAGCGGTGGGGGACCGAACACCGGGGAGCTGTTTTTT
TRBV5-1	TRBD1	-	TRBJ2-3	CASSLSLGQGRADTQYF	TGCGCCAGCAGCTTGAGCCTGGGACAGGGTCGGGCAGATACGCAGTATTTT
TRBV16	-	-	TRBJ1-1	CASSRLGTGEAFF	TGTGCCAGCAGCCGCCTCGGGACGGGAGAAGCTTTCTTT
TRBV11-2	-	-	TRBJ2-1	CASSSEIYNEQFF	TGTGCCAGCAGCTCGGAGATATACAATGAGCAGTTCTTC
TRBV3-1	TRBD1	-	TRBJ1-2	CASSQGTGGAYGYTF	TGTGCCAGCAGCCAAGGGACAGGGGGCGCCTATGGCTACACCTTC
TRBV7-9	-	few	TRBJ2-2	CASSFSAGELFF	TGTGCCAGCAGCTTCTCCGCCGGGGAGCTGTTTTTT
TRBV5-1	-	few	TRBJ1-6	CASSSRQPNSPLHF	TGCGCCAGCAGCTCGAGACAACCTAATTCACCCCTCCACTTT
TRBV24-1	-	-	TRBJ1-1	CATYGPLGAFF	TGTGCCACCTATGGACCCCTCGGAGCTTTCTTT
TRBV12-3/TRBV12-4	-	-	TRBJ2-4	CASSTLAKNIQYF	TGTGCCAGCAGTACCTTAGCCAAAAACATTCAGTACTTC
TRBV7-8	TRBD2	-	TRBJ2-1	CASTPKGGLAFNEQFF	TGTGCCAGCACCCCCAAGGGGGGACTAGCCTTCAATGAGCAGTTCTTC
TRBV15	-	many	TRBJ1-1	CATSRLWEGTEAFF	TGTGCCACCAGCAGACTGTGGGAAGGCACTGAAGCTTTCTTT
TRBV20-1	TRBD1	many	TRBJ1-6	CSASPGTANSPLHF	TGCAGTGCCTCCCCGGGGACAGCCAATTCACCCCTCCACTTT
TRBV10-3	-	few	TRBJ2-3	CAISGTLAPSTDTQYF	TGTGCCATCAGTGGGACGCTAGCGCCTTCCACAGATACGCAGTATTTT
TRBV6-4	TRBD2	-	TRBJ2-3	CASSAGTSGNPDTQYF	TGTGCCAGCAGTGCCGGGACTAGCGGGAATCCAGATACGCAGTATTTT
TRBV10-3	-	few	TRBJ2-5	CAISGGLDQETQYF	TGTGCCATCAGTGGTGGGCTAGACCAAGAGACCCAGTACTTC
TRBV7-6	-	-	TRBJ2-7	CASSLGGRTGSYEQYF	TGTGCCAGCAGCTTAGGGGGGAGGACCGGCTCCTACGAGCAGTACTTC
TRBV5-6	TRBD2	few	TRBJ2-2	CASSRGLAGVTRLFF	TGTGCCAGCAGCCGGGGGCTAGCGGGCGTCACCAGGCTGTTTTTT
TRBV29-1	TRBD2	-	TRBJ2-1	CSVYSGNPNEQFF	TGCAGCGTATATAGCGGGAATCCCAATGAGCAGTTCTTC
TRBV30	-	-	TRBJ1-1	CAWSPGVPNTEAFF	TGTGCCTGGAGCCCTGGGGTCCCGAACACTGAAGCTTTCTTT
TRBV5-1	TRBD1	-	TRBJ2-5	CASSFGQGPQETQYF	TGCGCCAGCAGCTTCGGACAGGGACCTCAAGAGACCCAGTACTTC
TRBV7-2	-	many	TRBJ1-1	CASRLPTGMNTEAFF	TGTGCCAGCAGACTTCCAACTGGAATGAACACTGAAGCTTTCTTT
TRBV3-1	-	once	TRBJ2-1	CASSQGGSYNEQFF	TGTGCCAGCAGCCAAGGGGGATCCTACAATGAGCAGTTCTTC
TRBV12-5	TRBD1	few	TRBJ1-2	CASGLAIRDRDYGYTF	TGTGCTAGTGGTTTGGCCATTCGGGACAGGGACTATGGCTACACCTTC